This entry lists 20 T cell receptor beta chains sequenced from one sample in a study of T cell responses to AZD1222 COVID-19 vaccine. Repertoires were generated with immunoSEQ multiplex PCR, while TCRdb's copy carries only in-frame clones and drops some. The repertoire holds approximately 110,000 clones, with about 80% as singletons. Material: peripheral blood, obtained on day 0 of AZD1222 vaccination. These receptors were taken from an adult in good health.

The chain joins TRBV6-5 to TRBJ2-5; D might be TRBD2 (6 bases). CDR1 MNHEY and CDR2 SVGAGI come from the germline V gene. CDR3 length equals 14 residues. The V end was cut by 7 bases, the J end by 1 base, with 13 bases between. In DNA, the CDR3 is TGTGCCAGCACCGGGACTCCCCTCCAAGAGACCCAGTACTTC. Its protein product is CASTGTPLQETQYF.

The V and J genes are TRBV19 and TRBJ1-5, with TRBD1 identical over 7 bases. The V and J ends lost 5 bases and 4 bases, in that order; junction bases with no gene match: 2. Per germline, CDR1 LNHDA and CDR2 SQIVND (reference sequence). This CDR3 comprises 13 residues. CDR3 sequence: CASSGTVNQPQHF. In DNA form, the CDR3 reads TGTGCCAGTAGTGGGACAGTTAATCAGCCCCAGCATTTT. The complete variable domain, with remaining parts taken from reference TRBV19 and TRBJ1-5, reads DGGITQSPKYLFRKEGQNVTLSCEQNLNHDAMYWYRQDPGQGLRLIYYSQIVNDFQKGDIAEGYSVSREKKESFPLTVTSAQKNPTAFYLCASSGTVNQPQHFGDGTRLSIL.

This clone was seen ten or more times. CDR3 sequence: CSVVARGFNTEAFF. The CDR3 nucleotides read TGCAGCGTTGTTGCCAGGGGATTCAACACTGAAGCTTTCTTT. The chain uses TRBV29-1 and TRBJ1-1, with D possibly matching TRBD1 (6 bases). Germline CDR1 reads SQVTM; CDR2 reads ANQGSEA. V was cut by 4 bases and J by 2 bases, with 14 bases left in between. CDR3 length: 14 amino acids.

The gene calls are TRBV4-1 and TRBJ1-5; 7 bases fit TRBD1. In germline, CDR1 is MGHRA, CDR2 YSYEKL. The CDR3 is made up of 15 amino acids. Trimming cost V 0 bases and J 6 bases; bases outside gene matches: 5. In DNA, the CDR3 is TGCGCCAGCAGCCAAGAACAGGGGTGGGGTCAGCCCCAGCATTTT. Translating gives CASSQEQGWGQPQHF.

This clone was detected once. The chain links TRBV18 to TRBJ1-6; 8 bases are shared with TRBD1. Germline V CDR1 and CDR2: KGHSH, LQKENI. The CDR3 is made up of 16 amino acids. J was trimmed by 5 bases and V by 2 bases; bases with no gene match: 5. Written as DNA, the CDR3 is TGTGCCAGCTCACCAATAAACAGGGGGAATAATTCACCCCTCCACTTT. Its translation is CASSPINRGNNSPLHF.

This rearrangement joins TRBV5-1 to TRBJ1-1, with D possibly being TRBD1 (5 bases). V lost 3 bases and J lost 1, with 10 bases in between. Germline V gene sequence: CDR1 SGHRS, CDR2 YFSETQ. The CDR3 contains 14 residues. CDR3 protein: CASSSTAENTEAFF. CDR3 nucleotides: TGCGCCAGCAGCTCGACAGCTGAGAACACTGAAGCTTTCTTT.

About this clone: The identical CDR3 is also encoded by other nucleotide sequences in the sample. V gene TRBV18 combines with J gene TRBJ1-4; 10 bases agree with TRBD1. Germline V gives CDR1 KGHSH, CDR2 LQKENI. The CDR3 has 14 amino acids. With 3 bases clipped from V and 5 bases from J, the junction kept 0 bases outside the gene matches. For the CDR3, the DNA is TGTGCCAGCTCACCGGGACAGGGGAATGAAAAACTGTTTTTT. Translating it yields CASSPGQGNEKLFF.

The genes are TRBV6-5 and TRBJ1-3; no definite D call. Germline-derived CDR1 and CDR2 are MNHEY and SVGAGI. V dropped 2 bases and J dropped 0 bases, with 8 bases sitting between them. The CDR3 runs to 15 residues. The CDR3 bases are TGTGCCAGCAGTTACAGCAGGTTCTCTGGAAACACCATATATTTT. Encoded protein: CASSYSRFSGNTIYF.

V usage is TRBV3-1 (or the pseudogene TRBV3-2) and J usage is TRBJ1-2; no reliable D call. CDR3 length: 14 amino acids. The germline V gene has CDR1 LGHDT and CDR2 YNNKEL (reference sequence). With 0 bases removed from V and 7 bases from J, the gap between germline ends came to 12 bases. The CDR3 spells CASSQDFGVGGYTF. DNA for the CDR3: TGTGCCAGCAGCCAAGATTTTGGGGTGGGTGGCTACACCTTC.

This chain links TRBV19 with TRBJ1-4; 9 bases align to TRBD1. Germline V gene lookup returns CDR1 LNHDA and CDR2 SQIVND (reference sequence). There are 14 residues in the CDR3. Trimming cost V 7 bases and J 8 bases; bases outside gene matches: 8. The CDR3 coding sequence is TGTGCCAGTATCCGGACAGGGGACGAAGAAAAACTGTTTTTT. Translation gives CASIRTGDEEKLFF.

The chain combines TRBV12-3 or TRBV12-4 with TRBJ2-1; D not resolved. The CDR3 contains 13 residues. Trimming stripped 7 bases from V and 4 bases from J, with 11 bases between. CDR3 region: CASNARHYNEQFF. CDR3 coding DNA: TGTGCCAGCAACGCCAGACATTACAATGAGCAGTTCTTC.

This chain uses TRBV6-2 or TRBV6-3 with TRBJ1-2; D gene uncertain. This CDR3 comprises 14 residues. Trimming left V 0 bases short and J 2 bases short, with 7 bases between. CDR1 MNHEY and CDR2 SVGEGT come from the germline V gene. The CDR3 DNA is TGTGCCAGCAGTTACTCTTACTCAAACTATGGCTACACCTTC. Its protein product is CASSYSYSNYGYTF.

The rearrangement joins TRBV4-2 to TRBJ1-5; D might be TRBD1 (6 bases). Deletions cut 4 bases from V and 1 base from J, with 11 bases between. CDR3 length equals 15 residues. Germline V lookup: CDR1 LGHNA, CDR2 YNFKEQ. CDR3 bases: TGTGCCAGCAGCCGAGCGGGGACAAGCAATCAGCCCCAGCATTTT. This sequence encodes CASSRAGTSNQPQHF.

The chain has TRBV5-8 and TRBJ2-5; maybe TRBD1 (6 bases). The germline V gene has CDR1 SGHTS and CDR2 YDEGEE. This CDR3 is 14 amino acids long. The V gene lost 2 bases and the J gene lost 5 bases, with 13 bases spanning the gap. CDR3 in DNA: TGTGCCAGCAGCTTTCCGCCCACAGGGGAGACCCAGTACTTC. Protein sequence: CASSFPPTGETQYF. Looking up the rest from reference TRBV5-8 and TRBJ2-5 gives the full variable domain: EAGVTQSPTHLIKTRGQQATLRCSPISGHTSVYWYQQALGLGLQFLLWYDEGEERNRGNFPPRFSGRQFPNYSSELNVNALELEDSALYLCASSFPPTGETQYFGPGTRLLVL.

This clone was seen a single time. The chain has TRBV6-5 and TRBJ1-2; the match to TRBD1 covers 7 bases. V lost 6 bases, J lost 8 bases, and 12 bases stayed unmatched. The CDR3 is 14 residues long. The V gene's germline CDR1 is MNHEY and CDR2 SVGAGI. The CDR3 is CASSHETGYGGYTF. As DNA, the CDR3 is TGTGCCAGCAGCCACGAGACAGGGTATGGCGGCTACACCTTC.

This clone was seen a single time. CDR3 nucleotides: TGTGCCAGCAGAGAGAACACCGGGGAGCTGTTTTTT. This sequence encodes CASRENTGELFF. The chain employs TRBV13 and TRBJ2-2; no firm D call. The CDR3 is made up of 12 amino acids. V lost 6 bases and J lost 1, with 3 bases in between. Germline V gene lookup returns CDR1 PRHDT and CDR2 FYEKMQ (reference sequence).

This sequence joins TRBV6-5 and TRBJ2-1; D call uncertain. The V end was cut by 1 base, the J end by 0 bases, with 7 bases between. The CDR3 loop spans 15 amino acids. The germline V gene has CDR1 MNHEY and CDR2 SVGAGI. CDR3 sequence (DNA): TGTGCCAGCAGTTACTTTACTGGCTCCTACAATGAGCAGTTCTTC. It specifies CASSYFTGSYNEQFF.

This clone was seen just once. The chain has TRBV28 and TRBJ2-7, with D possibly being TRBD2 (6 bases). Germline V gene sequence: CDR1 MDHEN, CDR2 SYDVKM. This CDR3 spans 16 amino acids. The V and J ends lost 2 bases and 0 bases respectively, with 14 bases between them. The CDR3 protein is CASSLARAGPSYEQYF. CDR3 coding DNA: TGTGCCAGCAGTTTAGCTAGAGCGGGTCCCTCCTACGAGCAGTACTTC.

This clone was picked up a small number of times. The gene calls are TRBV28 and TRBJ2-5; 11 positions match TRBD2. Germline CDR1 and CDR2: MDHEN and SYDVKM. The CDR3 is 17 residues long. V trimming: 3 bases; J trimming: 4 bases; junction bases outside the gene matches: 10. CDR3 sequence reads: CASSFSLLAGGGETQYF. As DNA, the CDR3 is TGTGCCAGCAGTTTTTCTCTTCTAGCGGGGGGTGGAGAGACCCAGTACTTC.

V gene TRBV5-4 combines with J gene TRBJ1-2, with 8 bases fitting TRBD1. The junction had 3 bases not matched to a gene; V was cut back by 3 bases and J by 2 bases. Germline assignment: CDR1 SGHNT and CDR2 YYREEE (reference sequence). This CDR3 is 14 amino acids long. The CDR3 loop reads CASSSRTGNYGYTF. The CDR3 DNA reads TGTGCCAGCAGCTCGCGGACAGGGAACTATGGCTACACCTTC.